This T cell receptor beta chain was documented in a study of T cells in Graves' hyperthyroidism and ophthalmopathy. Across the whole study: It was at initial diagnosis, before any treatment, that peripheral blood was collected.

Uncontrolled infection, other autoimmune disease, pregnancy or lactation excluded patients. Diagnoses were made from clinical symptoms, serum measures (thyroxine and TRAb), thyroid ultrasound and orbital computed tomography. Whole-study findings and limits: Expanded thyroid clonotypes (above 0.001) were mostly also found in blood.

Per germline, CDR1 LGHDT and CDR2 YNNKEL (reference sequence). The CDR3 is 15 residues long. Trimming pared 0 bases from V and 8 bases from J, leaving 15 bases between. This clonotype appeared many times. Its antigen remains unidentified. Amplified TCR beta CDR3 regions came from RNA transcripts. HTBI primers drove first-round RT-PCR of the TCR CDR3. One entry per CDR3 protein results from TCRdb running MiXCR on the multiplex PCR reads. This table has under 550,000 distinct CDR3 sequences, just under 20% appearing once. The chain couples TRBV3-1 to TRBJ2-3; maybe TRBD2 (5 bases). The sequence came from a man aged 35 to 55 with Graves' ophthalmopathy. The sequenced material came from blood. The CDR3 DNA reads TGTGCCAGCAGCCAAGATAGGACTCGCGTCGGTACGCAGTATTTT. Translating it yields CASSQDRTRVGTQYF.